This TCR beta chain was sequenced during a study of blood T cell repertoires in COVID-19. Study-level background: Samples came from the United States, Italy and Spain, spanning acute and convalescent COVID-19. The analysed material was cDNA or gDNA that came from T cells, B-cell-depleted T cells, or PBMCs.

V lost 0 bases and J lost 3, with 8 bases in between. From germline, CDR1 is WSHSY and CDR2 SAAADI. This CDR3 has 14 amino acids. In the original workflow: Cell counts per sample came from amplifying reference gene primers. The protocol was immunoSEQ multiplex PCR, while the TCRdb copy is restricted to in-frame clones and leaves out a portion. The V and J calls and clone size are taken from that table; D and trimming were inferred from the DNA. The table records under 350,000 clones, roughly 90% of them present only once. The source of this sequence is a man aged 35-49 years with acute or convalescent COVID-19. Sequencing was performed on peripheral blood. V is TRBV10-2 and J is TRBJ1-2; possible D gene TRBD1, 6 bases. The CDR3 DNA is TGCGCCAGCAGTGAGTCCAGGACAGACTATGGCTACACCTTC. Translating gives CASSESRTDYGYTF.